The 26 T cell receptor beta chains below all came from one sample that was sequenced in a study of monozygotic twins with inflammatory bowel disease. TCRdb re-called the 5' RACE reads; every CDR3 protein appears as one record, without DNA. The listing records 400,000 to 500,000 distinct CDR3 sequences. Sequenced input: blood. The origin of the receptors is a human donor with ulcerative colitis or Crohn's disease, or a healthy co-twin of an affected twin (not recorded which).

CDR3 amino acids: CASRRTGVDYNEQFF. The chain is built from TRBV19 and TRBJ2-1; TCRdb reports TRBD1, a call that lacks DNA to check it against. The CDR3 contains 15 residues. The germline gives CDR1 LNHDA, CDR2 SQIVND (reference sequence). The whole variable domain, remainder taken from reference TRBV19 and TRBJ2-1, is DGGITQSPKYLFRKEGQNVTLSCEQNLNHDAMYWYRQDPGQGLRLIYYSQIVNDFQKGDIAEGYSVSREKKESFPLTVTSAQKNPTAFYLCASRRTGVDYNEQFFGPGTRLTVL.

This sequence joins TRBV7-9 and TRBJ2-7; TCRdb calls TRBD2, which cannot be checked without DNA. CDR1 and CDR2 (germline): SEHNR, FQNEAQ (reference sequence). The CDR3 covers 15 residues. CDR3 sequence reads: CASSLRVGRLEKQYF. Looking up the rest from reference TRBV7-9 and TRBJ2-7 gives the full variable domain: DTGVSQNPRHKITKRGQNVTFRCDPISEHNRLYWYRQTLGQGPEFLTYFQNEAQLEKSRLLSDRFSAERPKGSFSTLEIQRTEQGDSAMYLCASSLRVGRLEKQYFGPGTRLTVT.

V is TRBV14 and J is TRBJ2-3; the D call from TCRdb, TRBD2, cannot be confirmed without DNA. Germline V gene sequence: CDR1 SGHDN, CDR2 FVKESK. The CDR3 spans 14 residues. Here the CDR3 reads CASSPGSLTDTQYF. Full variable domain (rest looked up from reference TRBV14 and TRBJ2-3): EAGVTQFPSHSVIEKGQTVTLRCDPISGHDNLYWYRRVMGKEIKFLLHFVKESKQDESGMPNNRFLAERTGGTYSTLKVQPAELEDSGVYFCASSPGSLTDTQYFGPGTRLTVL.

The chain joins TRBV6-1 to TRBJ1-1; as DNA is missing, the TRBD1 call by TCRdb cannot be tested. The germline V gene encodes CDR1 MNHNS and CDR2 SASEGT. The CDR3 is 14 residues long. The chain's CDR3 is CASSTQGSNTEAFF.

The rearrangement links TRBV3-1 to TRBJ2-2; TCRdb's D call, TRBD1, is unchecked because there is no DNA. The CDR3 sequence is 18 residues long. The V gene's germline CDR1 is LGHDT and CDR2 YNNKEL (reference sequence). CDR3 loop: CASSLLPTGQGRTGELFF.

V and J are TRBV5-1 and TRBJ2-2; with no DNA, the TCRdb D assignment of TRBD2 cannot be verified. Germline V gene lookup returns CDR1 SGHRS and CDR2 YFSETQ. The CDR3 is 13 amino acids. The CDR3 spells CASRLVGTGELFF.

The chain couples TRBV30 to TRBJ1-2; TCRdb's D gene call, TRBD1, goes unchecked for lack of DNA. The CDR3 runs to 15 residues. Looked up from germline, CDR1 is GTSNPN and CDR2 is SVGIG (reference sequence). This chain's CDR3 is CAWTLSGPRSYGYTF.

This sequence joins TRBV7-6 and TRBJ2-7; TCRdb's D gene call, TRBD1, goes unchecked for lack of DNA. The CDR3 sequence is 12 residues long. Germline V gene sequence: CDR1 SGHVS, CDR2 FNYEAQ. The CDR3 sequence: CASVTGSGEQYF.

The chain's CDR3 is CASSLTPAGTGKVIQPQHF. The chain joins TRBV11-2 to TRBJ1-5; TCRdb proposes TRBD1, but this gene call is untestable without DNA. This CDR3 is 19 amino acids long. Germline V gene lookup returns CDR1 SGHAT and CDR2 FQNNGV.

The CDR3 loop reads CASSLYRGGSPLHF. The chain couples TRBV12-3 or TRBV12-4 to TRBJ1-6; TCRdb gives TRBD1 as the D gene, but with no DNA this cannot be confirmed. CDR3 size: 14 residues.

This chain joins TRBV29-1 and TRBJ2-7. The CDR3 has 12 residues. Germline-derived CDR1 and CDR2 are SQVTM and ANQGSEA. The CDR3 spells CSVVTSNYEQYF.

The chain has TRBV20-1 and TRBJ1-5; TCRdb reports TRBD1, a call that lacks DNA to check it against. Germline V gene sequence: CDR1 DFQATT, CDR2 SNEGSKA (reference sequence). The CDR3 loop spans 16 amino acids. CDR3 loop: CSAPAQGDYSNQPQHF.

The chain employs TRBV5-4 and TRBJ2-2. The CDR3 runs to 15 residues. Per germline, CDR1 SGHNT and CDR2 YYREEE (reference sequence). CDR3: CASSLTPANTGELFF.

The V and J genes are TRBV5-5 and TRBJ2-1; TCRdb's D gene call, TRBD2, goes unchecked for lack of DNA. The CDR3 has 14 amino acids. Germline V gene data show CDR1 as SGHKS and CDR2 as YYEKEE (reference sequence). The CDR3 loop reads CASSLIGESVEQFF. Full variable domain (remainder filled in from reference TRBV5-5 and TRBJ2-1): DAGVTQSPTHLIKTRGQQVTLRCSPISGHKSVSWYQQVLGQGPQFIFQYYEKEERGRGNFPDRFSARQFPNYSSELNVNALLLGDSALYLCASSLIGESVEQFFGPGTRLTVL.

The chain uses TRBV19 and TRBJ1-2; checking the TCRdb D call of TRBD1 is not possible without DNA. CDR3 length: 15 residues. Germline V CDR1 and CDR2: LNHDA, SQIVND (reference sequence). CDR3 in amino acids: CASSLRTGGEYGYTF.

The rearrangement uses TRBV19 and TRBJ2-2; lacking DNA, the TRBD1 call made by TCRdb goes unchecked. CDR3 length equals 13 residues. Germline V gene lookup returns CDR1 LNHDA and CDR2 SQIVND (reference sequence). The CDR3 is CASSIAGMGELFF.

The V gene is TRBV7-6, the J gene TRBJ1-2. Germline CDR1 and CDR2: SGHVS and FNYEAQ. CDR3 length: 12 amino acids. The CDR3 sequence: CASSPGTPGYTF.

V and J are TRBV20-1 and TRBJ2-2; TCRdb calls TRBD1, which cannot be checked without DNA. CDR3 length: 16 amino acids. The germline V gene encodes CDR1 DFQATT and CDR2 SNEGSKA (reference sequence). The CDR3 protein is CSARPLRDKATGELFF.

V and J are TRBV7-6 and TRBJ1-1. The V gene's germline CDR1 is SGHVS and CDR2 FNYEAQ. This CDR3 region has 15 residues. The CDR3 spells CASSLAVEVNTEAFF.

The chain couples TRBV4-2 to TRBJ1-1. The CDR3 is 12 residues long. Germline V gene sequence: CDR1 LGHNA, CDR2 YNFKEQ. The CDR3 protein is CASSQGTHEAFF.

J is TRBJ1-3 and V is TRBV5-1; TCRdb selects TRBD1, and the lack of DNA leaves this call unchecked. From germline, CDR1 is SGHRS and CDR2 YFSETQ. The CDR3 has 15 residues. CDR3 amino acids: CASCPTGVSGNTIYF. The full variable domain, with the rest looked up from reference TRBV5-1 and TRBJ1-3, is KAGVTQTPRYLIKTRGQQVTLSCSPISGHRSVSWYQQTPGQGLQFLFEYFSETQRNKGNFPGRFSGRQFSNSRSEMNVSTLELGDSALYLCASCPTGVSGNTIYFGEGSWLTVV.

This rearrangement joins TRBV20-1 to TRBJ1-2; lacking DNA, the TRBD1 call made by TCRdb goes unchecked. CDR3 length: 12 amino acids. From germline, CDR1 is DFQATT and CDR2 SNEGSKA (reference sequence). CDR3 amino acids: CSASRTQGGYTF.

CDR3: CASSLGVEHIQYF. The chain has TRBV28 and TRBJ2-4. Germline-derived CDR1 and CDR2 are MDHEN and SYDVKM. The CDR3 is 13 residues long.

CDR3 sequence reads: CASSPSGGPYNEQFF. This chain joins TRBV9 and TRBJ2-1. Germline lookup yields CDR1 SGDLS and CDR2 YYNGEE. The CDR3 extends over 15 amino acids.

The chain employs TRBV7-3 and TRBJ1-4; the TRBD1 assignment by TCRdb is unverifiable without DNA. This CDR3 region has 13 residues. Germline CDR1 is SGHTA and CDR2 is FQGTGA. The CDR3 loop is CASSLGAGEKLFF.

The chain is built from TRBV4-1 and TRBJ1-6. The CDR3 is 16 residues long. Germline V gene sequence: CDR1 MGHRA, CDR2 YSYEKL. The CDR3 loop reads CASSQEGRPGSEPLHF.